The 28 T cell receptor beta chains below come from one sample, sequenced in a study of response to subunit inactivated influenza vaccine. TCRdb processed the RT-PCR reads anew with MiXCR; each CDR3 protein has one entry. The sample lists 450,000 to 700,000 distinct CDR3 sequences, about 15% occurring once. Sequenced material: PBMCs from blood, taken 11 to 12 days after vaccination. The source is a man aged 45-65 years who received an inactivated influenza vaccine.

This clonotype has a count of ten or more. The rearrangement uses TRBV12-3 or TRBV12-4 and TRBJ2-7, with unresolved D. CDR3 length equals 13 residues. V lost 2 bases and J lost 5, with 10 bases in between. The CDR3 sequence: CASSLLGSHEQYF. DNA for the CDR3: TGTGCCAGCAGTTTACTTGGAAGCCACGAGCAGTACTTC.

This clonotype occurred many times. The rearrangement links TRBV5-1 to TRBJ2-5, with D uncertain. Per germline, CDR1 SGHRS and CDR2 YFSETQ. The V and J ends lost 6 bases and 1 base respectively, with 4 bases between them. The CDR3 loop spans 11 amino acids. Written as DNA, the CDR3 is TGCGCCAGCATACTCCAAGAGACCCAGTACTTC. Its translation is CASILQETQYF.

The CDR3 DNA is TGTGCCAGCAGTGGAGTAAGACAGAGTGAGCAGTTCTTC. It translates to CASSGVRQSEQFF. The rearrangement uses TRBV6-1 and TRBJ2-1, with D possibly being TRBD1 (5 bases). V was trimmed by 4 bases and J by 9 bases, leaving 13 bases between them. This CDR3 is built from 13 residues. From germline, CDR1 is MNHNS and CDR2 SASEGT.

The CDR3 bases are TGTGCCAGCGGGCGGTGGGGACAGGGCCCCACCGGGGAGCTGTTTTTT. This codes for CASGRWGQGPTGELFF. The chain recombines TRBV6-1 with TRBJ2-2, with 9 bases that match TRBD1. J was trimmed by 4 bases and V by 8 bases; bases with no gene match: 11. CDR1 is MNHNS, CDR2 SASEGT, per germline. CDR3 size: 16 residues.

This clonotype showed up just a few times. The chain is built from TRBV28 and TRBJ2-7; 12 nucleotides match TRBD2. Germline V gives CDR1 MDHEN, CDR2 SYDVKM. The CDR3 sequence is 17 residues long. Trimming cost V 1 base and J 0 bases; bases outside gene matches: 4. CDR3 coding DNA: TGTGCCAGCAGTTTATCGGGACTAGCGGGTATCTCCTACGAGCAGTACTTC. It yields the protein CASSLSGLAGISYEQYF.

This clonotype was seen repeatedly, ten times or more. V and J are TRBV3-1 and TRBJ1-3, with TRBD1 as a possible D gene (6 bases). The germline V gene encodes CDR1 LGHDT and CDR2 YNNKEL (reference sequence). The CDR3 loop spans 14 amino acids. V lost 4 bases and J 2 bases, leaving 9 bases between the germline ends. DNA of the CDR3: TGTGCCAGCAGCCTACAGGGAGCTGGAAACACCATATATTTT. Translating it yields CASSLQGAGNTIYF.

Only a few counts were recorded for this clonotype. CDR3 nucleotide sequence: TGTGCCAGCAGAGGACTAGCGGGAGTTTTATCTGGGGCCAACGTCCTGACTTTC. This gives the protein CASRGLAGVLSGANVLTF. V is TRBV2 and J is TRBJ2-6; TRBD2 aligns across 13 bases. The CDR3 spans 18 residues. Trimming removed 6 bases from V and 1 base from J; junction bases left unmatched: 6. Germline V gives CDR1 SNHLY, CDR2 FYNNEI.

This clonotype turned up a few times. The J gene is TRBJ1-5, the V gene TRBV28; D may be TRBD1 (6 bases). The length of the CDR3 is 14 residues. With 5 bases removed from V and 6 bases from J, the gap between germline ends came to 14 bases. Germline lookup yields CDR1 MDHEN and CDR2 SYDVKM. The CDR3 reads CASSRGGASQPQHF. DNA of the CDR3: TGTGCCAGCAGTCGAGGGGGGGCGAGTCAGCCCCAGCATTTT.

This clonotype appeared a few times. This sequence joins TRBV6-1 and TRBJ2-7; TRBD2 might be the D (5 bases). V gave up 8 bases and J gave up 4 bases, with 15 bases separating them. The CDR3 has 13 residues. CDR1 and CDR2 from the germline V gene are MNHNS and SASEGT. This CDR3 is CASRAGDGYEQYF. The DNA of the CDR3 is TGTGCCAGCCGGGCCGGGGATGGGTACGAGCAGTACTTC.

This sequence joins TRBV20-1 and TRBJ2-5; possibly TRBD2 for D (5 bases). The CDR3 consists of 10 residues. CDR1 is DFQATT and CDR2 is SNEGSKA in the germline V gene (reference sequence). V was clipped by 7 bases and J by 7 bases, with 10 bases between them. Written as DNA, the CDR3 is TGCAGTGGTAGTCGGGGGACCCAGTACTTC. It codes for CSGSRGTQYF.

Comments on this clonotype: Given a much more abundant clone one base away, this may be a read error. The V call is TRBV6-2 or TRBV6-3, the J call TRBJ1-4; D is undetermined. There are 13 residues in the CDR3. Germline-derived CDR1 and CDR2 are MNHEY and SVGEGT. The CDR3 loop reads CSSSYSFNEKLFF. CDR3 bases: TGTTCCAGCAGTTACTCCTTCAATGAAAAACTGTTTTTT.

This clonotype was seen a few times. The CDR3 DNA reads TGTGCCAGCAGCCGACTAGGGCCCTACGAGCAGTACTTC. Translating gives CASSRLGPYEQYF. This chain uses TRBV3-1 with TRBJ2-7, with D possibly being TRBD2 (6 bases). The CDR3 runs to 13 residues. Germline loops: CDR1 LGHDT, CDR2 YNNKEL (reference sequence). V was shortened by 4 bases and J by 2 bases, with 9 bases between the two germline ends.

The rearrangement links TRBV5-1 to TRBJ2-1; 9 bases align to TRBD2. CDR1 SGHRS and CDR2 YFSETQ come from the germline V gene. J gave up 9 bases and V 0 bases, and 10 bases lay outside the gene matches. CDR3 length: 16 amino acids. The CDR3 sequence: CASSLGSGGLRSEQFF. For the CDR3, the DNA is TGCGCCAGCAGCTTGGGTAGCGGGGGCCTTCGTTCTGAGCAGTTCTTC.

This chain links TRBV9 with TRBJ2-3, with 8 positions matching TRBD2. Per the germline V gene, CDR1 is SGDLS and CDR2 is YYNGEE. J was trimmed by 5 bases and V by 2 bases; bases with no gene match: 4. The CDR3 contains 14 residues. CDR3 DNA sequence: TGTGCCAGCAGCGTCGGGACTAGAGAAGATACGCAGTATTTT. Protein product: CASSVGTREDTQYF.

This clonotype has more than one count but fewer than ten. The J gene is TRBJ1-1, the V gene TRBV3-1; D not certain. V was pared by 2 bases and J by 3 bases, with 19 bases between. Looked up from germline, CDR1 is LGHDT and CDR2 is YNNKEL (reference sequence). The CDR3 is 17 amino acids. The CDR3 bases are TGTGCCAGCAGCCAATTTACTGGAGCCCGAGTGGACACTGAAGCTTTCTTT. This codes for CASSQFTGARVDTEAFF.

This clonotype came up a few times. This sequence joins TRBV7-9 and TRBJ2-1, with D possibly TRBD1 on 5 matching bases. The CDR3 has 13 amino acids. Trimming shortened V by 4 bases and J by 3 bases, and 7 bases separated the two germline ends. Germline loops: CDR1 SEHNR, CDR2 FQNEAQ (reference sequence). CDR3 amino acids: CASSSGHYNEQFF. Here the CDR3 DNA reads TGTGCCAGCAGCTCCGGACACTACAATGAGCAGTTCTTC.

The chain couples TRBV4-2 to TRBJ2-1, with TRBD2 identical over 7 bases. Germline lookup yields CDR1 LGHNA and CDR2 YNFKEQ. The CDR3 covers 18 residues. V shed 0 bases, J shed 0 bases, and the junction held 8 bases outside the gene matches. For the CDR3, the DNA is TGTGCCAGCAGCCAAGATCGGGCTGGCGGGGGCTCCTACAATGAGCAGTTCTTC. This translates into CASSQDRAGGGSYNEQFF.

V usage is TRBV4-2 and J usage is TRBJ2-1; a weak D match, TRBD1 (5 bases). The CDR3 sequence is 17 residues long. CDR1 LGHNA and CDR2 YNFKEQ come from the germline V gene. V lost 4 bases, J lost 0 bases, and 16 bases lay in between. This CDR3 is CASSPQRTPFSYNEQFF. In DNA, the CDR3 is TGTGCCAGCAGCCCCCAACGGACACCTTTCTCCTACAATGAGCAGTTCTTC.

J is TRBJ1-2 and V is TRBV30; D gene ambiguous. The CDR3 is 12 residues long. Trimming removed 4 bases from V and 5 bases from J, with 11 bases in between. From germline, CDR1 is GTSNPN and CDR2 SVGIG (reference sequence). The CDR3 loop reads CAWTGQRYGYTF. The CDR3, as DNA: TGTGCCTGGACCGGGCAGCGTTATGGCTACACCTTC.

This clonotype was found once. Sequence at one end of the junction differs from germline and may be a read error. This sequence joins TRBV27 and TRBJ2-2; D may be TRBD2 (6 bases). Germline CDR1 MNHEY, CDR2 SMNVEV (reference sequence). The CDR3 length is 14 residues. The CDR3 DNA reads as TGTGCCAGCAGTCGTGTGGGGGTTGGCGGGGAGCTGTCTTTT. This encodes CASSRVGVGGELSF.

This clonotype was seen ten or more times. The CDR3 is CSVEDGQGGDEQYF. CDR3 nucleotides: TGCAGCGTTGAAGATGGACAGGGTGGAGACGAGCAGTACTTC. The V call is TRBV29-1, the J call TRBJ2-7, with 8 nucleotides matching TRBD1. Germline loops: CDR1 SQVTM, CDR2 ANQGSEA. This CDR3 contains 14 residues. J lost 5 bases, V lost 0 bases, and 6 bases had no gene match.

At least ten counts were recorded for this clonotype. The CDR3 DNA reads as TGTGCCAGCAGCCTTGACAGGACGAACACTGAAGCTTTCTTT. It encodes CASSLDRTNTEAFF. The chain carries TRBV7-9 and TRBJ1-1; TRBD1 might be the D (6 bases). Per germline, CDR1 SEHNR and CDR2 FQNEAQ (reference sequence). Between the trimmed V and J ends, which lost 5 bases and 1 base, there was a span of 11 bases. CDR3 length: 14 residues.

This clonotype has just a few counts. V and J are TRBV5-1 and TRBJ2-7, with 9 positions matching TRBD1. Unmatched junction bases numbered 8, after V lost 1 base and J lost 6 bases. The CDR3 consists of 15 residues. CDR1 is SGHRS, CDR2 YFSETQ, per germline. The CDR3 loop is CASSLMGTGSLEQYF. The DNA of the CDR3 is TGCGCCAGCAGCTTGATGGGGACAGGGAGCCTCGAGCAGTACTTC. The full variable domain, in which reference TRBV5-1 and TRBJ2-7 provide the parts outside the CDR3, is KAGVTQTPRYLIKTRGQQVTLSCSPISGHRSVSWYQQTPGQGLQFLFEYFSETQRNKGNFPGRFSGRQFSNSRSEMNVSTLELGDSALYLCASSLMGTGSLEQYFGPGTRLTVT.

A few counts support this clonotype. Here the CDR3 DNA reads TGTGCCAGCAGCTTAACCCCAGGATACTATGGCTACACCTTC. Encoded protein: CASSLTPGYYGYTF. The chain couples TRBV5-5 to TRBJ1-2, with D unresolved. Trimming cost V 2 bases and J 3 bases, with 11 bases left between them. Germline V gives CDR1 SGHKS, CDR2 YYEKEE (reference sequence). The CDR3 contains 14 residues.

The rearrangement joins TRBV20-1 to TRBJ2-3, with TRBD2 matching over 11 bases. This CDR3 comprises 14 residues. In germline, CDR1 is DFQATT, CDR2 SNEGSKA (reference sequence). The V gene end was trimmed by 8 bases and the J gene end by 4 bases; junction bases not matched to a gene: 8. The CDR3 DNA reads TGCAGTACACTAGCGGGGGCGAGGGCAGATACGCAGTATTTT. It encodes CSTLAGARADTQYF.

The chain uses TRBV7-2 and TRBJ2-3; D is undetermined. Trimming cost V 5 bases and J 7 bases, with 7 bases left between them. The length of the CDR3 is 11 residues. In germline, CDR1 is SGHTA, CDR2 FQGNSA. The CDR3 is CASSLHHTQYF. Written as DNA, the CDR3 is TGTGCCAGCAGCCTCCACCATACGCAGTATTTT.

In this sample, this clonotype turned up once. The chain couples TRBV7-9 to TRBJ2-3; TRBD2 matches at 9 bases. The CDR3 extends over 14 amino acids. V dropped 3 bases and J dropped 6; count of bases not matched to a gene: 4. The germline gives CDR1 SEHNR, CDR2 FQNEAQ (reference sequence). CDR3 protein: CASSFSGSLDTQYF. The CDR3 bases are TGTGCCAGCAGCTTTAGCGGGAGTCTGGATACGCAGTATTTT.

This clonotype was picked up a small number of times. The chain has TRBV12-3 or TRBV12-4 and TRBJ2-7; TRBD2 matches at 7 bases. V lost 6 bases to trimming and J lost 4 bases; unmatched junction nucleotides: 9. The CDR3 covers 14 residues. The CDR3 nucleotides read TGTGCCAGCAGGCGTCCGGGACTATCTTACGAGCAGTACTTC. Amino acids: CASRRPGLSYEQYF.